Following are 32 T cell receptor beta chains from one sample sequenced in a study of T-cell reconstitution after alpha-beta-depleted transplantation in children. Preparation of the TCRbeta library was carried out with unique molecular identifiers. TCRdb itself ran the PCR reads through MiXCR, one entry per CDR3 protein. The data contain about 980,000 distinct CDR3 sequences, roughly 29% of them singletons. The sample consisted of PBMCs, mostly from graft donor cells, taken 360 days after TCRalphabeta/CD19-depleted stem cell transplant. The receptors were sampled from a boy younger than two who had a stem cell transplant for SCID, so the T cells may come from the graft donor.

This clonotype has just a few counts. V gene TRBV12-3 or TRBV12-4 combines with J gene TRBJ2-5, with a weak D call TRBD1 (5 bases). Trimming removed 5 bases from V and 2 bases from J, with 18 bases in between. The CDR3 spans 16 residues. The CDR3: CASSRLRNRRQETQYF. The CDR3 nucleotides read TGTGCCAGCAGTCGGCTAAGGAACAGGCGTCAAGAGACCCAGTACTTC.

This chain connects TRBV6-5 to TRBJ1-6, with 7 bases matching TRBD1. V lost 2 bases and J lost 5; bases outside the gene matches: 15. From germline, CDR1 is MNHEY and CDR2 SVGAGI. The CDR3 runs 19 residues. This CDR3 reads CASSYLKRGPYANNSPLHF. CDR3 coding DNA: TGTGCCAGCAGTTACCTGAAGAGGGGGCCTTACGCCAATAATTCACCCCTCCACTTT.

This rearrangement joins TRBV20-1 to TRBJ2-3; no definite D call. Trimming left V 2 bases short and J 1 base short, with 13 bases between. Germline values: CDR1 DFQATT, CDR2 SNEGSKA (reference sequence). The CDR3 loop spans 15 amino acids. CDR3 nucleotide sequence: TGCAGTGCTAGATGTTTAGACCCTGGCACAGATACGCAGTATTTT. This gives the protein CSARCLDPGTDTQYF.

The chain carries TRBV12-3 or TRBV12-4 and TRBJ1-1, with 7 bases that match TRBD1. This CDR3 is built from 18 residues. With 2 bases clipped from V and 0 bases from J, the junction kept 12 bases outside the gene matches. CDR3 region: CASSLSRGQNSMNTEAFF. The CDR3 DNA is TGTGCCAGCAGTTTATCGAGGGGACAGAACTCAATGAACACTGAAGCTTTCTTT.

The rearrangement joins TRBV7-2 to TRBJ1-2; a possible D gene is TRBD1 (6 bases). Trimming stripped 3 bases from V and 3 bases from J, with 11 bases between. This CDR3 has 14 residues. Germline lookup yields CDR1 SGHTA and CDR2 FQGNSA. The CDR3 region is CASSLDSPYYGYTF. For the CDR3, the DNA is TGTGCCAGCAGCTTGGACAGCCCCTACTATGGCTACACCTTC.

The chain combines TRBV28 with TRBJ1-1, with D maybe TRBD1 (5 bases). CDR3 length equals 17 residues. Germline V gene data show CDR1 as MDHEN and CDR2 as SYDVKM. Trimming left V 7 bases short and J 1 base short, with 22 bases between. The chain's CDR3 is CASTMTGRGLGNTEAFF. The CDR3 bases are TGTGCCAGCACTATGACCGGCCGGGGGTTAGGGAACACTGAAGCTTTCTTT.

This clonotype was seen a handful of times. V usage is TRBV28 and J usage is TRBJ1-5; no reliable D call. Germline lookup yields CDR1 MDHEN and CDR2 SYDVKM. V gave up 5 bases and J gave up 7 bases, with 18 bases separating them. This CDR3 spans 15 amino acids. The CDR3 region is CASSLQQAGLQPQHF. In DNA, the CDR3 is TGTGCCAGCAGTCTCCAGCAGGCGGGTTTGCAGCCCCAGCATTTT.

CDR3 DNA sequence: TGTGCCAGCAGTTTCGGACTAGCGGGGGTCCAGAGGGAGCAGTACTTC. Amino acids: CASSFGLAGVQREQYF. J is TRBJ2-7 and V is TRBV12-3 or TRBV12-4; TRBD2 aligns across 13 bases. Unmatched junction bases numbered 9, after V lost 3 bases and J lost 7 bases. This CDR3 has 16 amino acids.

In this sample, this clonotype turned up a few times. The chain joins TRBV29-1 to TRBJ2-3; TRBD1 agrees at 11 bases. The J segment lost 8 bases and the V segment lost 4 bases, leaving 14 bases of the junction unmatched. Germline V CDR1 and CDR2: SQVTM, ANQGSEA. The CDR3 has 16 amino acids. CDR3 protein: CSVARTGGAKEGTQYF. The CDR3 DNA reads as TGCAGCGTTGCCCGGACAGGGGGCGCGAAGGAGGGTACGCAGTATTTT.

A few counts support this clonotype. The chain combines TRBV12-3 or TRBV12-4 with TRBJ2-7; 7 bases line up with TRBD1. The V segment lost 6 bases and the J segment 3 bases; nucleotides outside the gene matches: 8. The CDR3 extends over 14 amino acids. The CDR3 coding sequence is TGTGCCAGCAGCCCCGGGACAGACCTCTACGAGCAGTACTTC. It is translated as CASSPGTDLYEQYF.

This clonotype has only a few counts. The V and J genes are TRBV2 and TRBJ1-1, with D unclear. The CDR3 spans 13 residues. The germline CDR1 and CDR2 sequences are SNHLY and FYNNEI. V was pared by 8 bases and J by 3 bases, with 13 bases between. The CDR3 region is CASCRQAYTEAFF. For the CDR3, the DNA is TGTGCCAGCTGCCGGCAGGCTTACACTGAAGCTTTCTTT.

The V gene is TRBV7-1, the J gene TRBJ2-2, with D possibly being TRBD1 or TRBD2 (5 bases each). TRBV7-1 is designated an ORF whose function remains uncertain. V lost 6 bases to trimming and J lost 4 bases, with 24 bases between them. CDR3 length: 18 amino acids. The CDR3 sequence: CASSPTEGAGSITGELFF. The CDR3 nucleotides read TGTGCCAGCAGTCCTACAGAAGGGGCGGGCTCTATCACCGGGGAGCTGTTTTTT.

The chain recombines TRBV29-1 with TRBJ1-3; D is possibly TRBD1 (5 bases). The CDR3 sequence is 15 residues long. The V end lost 0 bases, the J end lost 4 bases, and 13 bases lay between the germline ends. Germline CDR1 SQVTM, CDR2 ANQGSEA. CDR3 region: CSVEDPDKSGNTIYF. The DNA for the CDR3 is TGCAGCGTTGAAGATCCGGACAAATCCGGAAACACCATATATTTT.

This clonotype was seen more than once but under ten times. This chain links TRBV27 with TRBJ2-7; no firm D call. CDR1 and CDR2 (germline): MNHEY, SMNVEV (reference sequence). This CDR3 spans 13 amino acids. V dropped 6 bases and J dropped 2 bases, with 11 bases sitting between them. CDR3 sequence: CASSQEPTYEQYF. The CDR3 DNA follows: TGTGCCAGCAGCCAAGAGCCTACCTACGAGCAGTACTTC.

The chain is built from TRBV5-1 and TRBJ2-3; unclear D gene. The germline V gene has CDR1 SGHRS and CDR2 YFSETQ. V was cut by 0 bases and J by 0 bases, with 11 bases left in between. This CDR3 region has 16 residues. For the CDR3, the DNA is TGCGCCAGCAGCTTGGCCTTGGCGCTTAGCACAGATACGCAGTATTTT. Translating it yields CASSLALALSTDTQYF.

Ten or more counts support this clonotype. The CDR3 nucleotides are TGTGCCAGCAGTAGCCCGAACACCGGGGAGCTGTTTTTT. Amino acid sequence: CASSSPNTGELFF. The rearrangement joins TRBV9 to TRBJ2-2; D gene unclear. V lost 5 bases to trimming and J lost 0 bases, with 5 bases between them. Per germline, CDR1 SGDLS and CDR2 YYNGEE. The CDR3 runs to 13 residues. The whole variable domain, remainder taken from reference TRBV9 and TRBJ2-2, is DSGVTQTPKHLITATGQRVTLRCSPRSGDLSVYWYQQSLDQGLQFLIQYYNGEERAKGNILERFSAQQFPDLHSELNLSSLELGDSALYFCASSSPNTGELFFGEGSRLTVL.

The chain is built from TRBV20-1 and TRBJ2-7, with D perhaps assigned TRBD1 or TRBD2 (5 bases each). The CDR3 consists of 14 residues. Germline V CDR1 and CDR2: DFQATT, SNEGSKA (reference sequence). V gave up 3 bases and J gave up 3 bases, with 15 bases separating them. The CDR3 is CSARKVGTLYEQYF. The CDR3 DNA sequence: TGCAGTGCTAGGAAAGTCGGGACCCTCTACGAGCAGTACTTC.

This clonotype was recorded at least ten times. The gene calls are TRBV11-2 and TRBJ2-7; D not resolved. V shed 5 bases and J shed 6 bases, with 23 bases lying between them. In germline, CDR1 is SGHAT, CDR2 FQNNGV. The CDR3 has 16 amino acids. The DNA for the CDR3 is TGTGCCAGCAGCCCGAAGAGGTTCGGTTTGCCGGTCGAGCAGTACTTC. It yields the protein CASSPKRFGLPVEQYF.

DNA of the CDR3: TGCGCCAGCAGCCGGCCGGGACAGGGAACTGAAGCTTTCTTT. As protein: CASSRPGQGTEAFF. The chain joins TRBV4-1 to TRBJ1-1, with TRBD1 matching 9 bases. Per the germline V gene, CDR1 is MGHRA and CDR2 is YSYEKL. This CDR3 comprises 14 residues. With V trimmed by 4 bases and J by 5 bases, 5 bases remained unmatched.

This clonotype has just a few counts. This sequence joins TRBV10-3 and TRBJ1-2; TRBD1 matches 12 bases. CDR1 ENHRY and CDR2 SYGVKD come from the germline V gene. The CDR3 consists of 13 residues. The V segment lost 11 bases and the J segment 7 bases; nucleotides outside the gene matches: 8. The CDR3 is CAASGTGGLGYTF. As DNA, the CDR3 is TGTGCCGCCTCCGGGACAGGGGGCCTTGGCTACACCTTC.

This clonotype was detected many times. The chain links TRBV7-9 to TRBJ2-7; D gene unclear. The CDR3 is 15 amino acids. CDR1 is SEHNR, CDR2 FQNEAQ, per germline (reference sequence). V gave up 5 bases and J gave up 3 bases, with 17 bases separating them. The CDR3 here is CASSPKGVPFYEQYF. The CDR3 DNA sequence: TGTGCCAGCAGCCCCAAGGGTGTCCCCTTCTACGAGCAGTACTTC.

V is TRBV6-5 and J is TRBJ2-1; D may be TRBD2 (7 bases). Per germline, CDR1 MNHEY and CDR2 SVGAGI. Trimming stripped 2 bases from V and 0 bases from J, with 11 bases between. The CDR3 loop spans 16 amino acids. The CDR3 nucleotides read TGTGCCAGCAGTTACGGGGGGGCAGACTCCTACAATGAGCAGTTCTTC. It translates to CASSYGGADSYNEQFF.

V usage is TRBV5-1 and J usage is TRBJ2-1, with D possibly TRBD1 on 5 matching bases. The germline gives CDR1 SGHRS, CDR2 YFSETQ. V was pared by 4 bases and J by 5 bases, with 16 bases between. The CDR3 loop spans 15 amino acids. The CDR3 is CASSIGYQGHNEQFF. The CDR3 DNA follows: TGCGCCAGCAGCATTGGTTATCAGGGCCACAATGAGCAGTTCTTC.

CDR3 in amino acids: CSARERFTEAFF. In DNA form, the CDR3 reads TGCAGTGCTAGAGAGCGGTTCACTGAAGCTTTCTTT. This sequence joins TRBV20-1 and TRBJ1-1, with unresolved D. In germline, CDR1 is DFQATT, CDR2 SNEGSKA (reference sequence). This CDR3 is built from 12 residues. The germline V and J ends were trimmed by 0 bases and 4 bases, with 6 bases remaining between them.

This clonotype occurred a few times. The chain carries TRBV29-1 and TRBJ2-2; the match to TRBD1 covers 8 bases. This CDR3 is built from 14 residues. V shed 4 bases, J shed 6 bases, and the junction held 7 bases outside the gene matches. In germline, CDR1 is SQVTM, CDR2 ANQGSEA. The CDR3 nucleotides are TGCAGCGTTGTGGATACAGGGGGGTCCGGGGAGCTGTTTTTT. Protein product: CSVVDTGGSGELFF.

This chain joins TRBV19 and TRBJ1-5; 9 nucleotides agree with TRBD1. This CDR3 spans 14 amino acids. The V gene's germline CDR1 is LNHDA and CDR2 SQIVND (reference sequence). J lost 2 bases, V lost 8 bases, and 4 bases had no gene match. CDR3 nucleotide sequence: TGTGCCAGTGCGGACAGGGGTGGCAATCAGCCCCAGCATTTT. This translates into CASADRGGNQPQHF.

V is TRBV7-2 and J is TRBJ2-2; the D gene could be TRBD1 or TRBD2 (6 bases each). Germline V gene sequence: CDR1 SGHTA, CDR2 FQGNSA. Deletions cut 1 base from V and 3 bases from J, with 12 bases between. There are 16 residues in the CDR3. The CDR3: CASSLVGGADTGELFF. The DNA for the CDR3 is TGTGCCAGCAGCTTAGTGGGGGGCGCGGACACCGGGGAGCTGTTTTTT.

This clonotype has only a few counts. V gene TRBV3-1 combines with J gene TRBJ2-6; 7 bases align to TRBD2. With V trimmed by 4 bases and J by 0 bases, 6 bases remained unmatched. The germline V gene has CDR1 LGHDT and CDR2 YNNKEL (reference sequence). The CDR3 spans 17 residues. CDR3 protein: CASSPPRGISGANVLTF. The CDR3 DNA reads as TGTGCCAGCAGCCCCCCGCGGGGGATCTCTGGGGCCAACGTCCTGACTTTC.

This rearrangement joins TRBV7-6 to TRBJ2-1, with 8 bases lining up with TRBD2. Trimming removed 2 bases from V and 4 bases from J; junction bases left unmatched: 7. This CDR3 has 16 residues. Germline V gene lookup returns CDR1 SGHVS and CDR2 FNYEAQ. CDR3 bases: TGTGCCAGCAGCTTATTCCGGGGGGGTCCGTACAATGAGCAGTTCTTC. Amino acids: CASSLFRGGPYNEQFF.

V is TRBV12-3 or TRBV12-4 and J is TRBJ2-5; D remains unclear. Trimming shortened V by 3 bases and J by 0 bases, and 11 bases separated the two germline ends. The CDR3 contains 15 residues. CDR3 coding DNA: TGTGCCAGCAGTTTCAGGTCGGATTACCAAGAGACCCAGTACTTC. As protein: CASSFRSDYQETQYF.

The rearrangement links TRBV4-3 to TRBJ2-7; D is possibly TRBD1 (6 bases). The CDR3 has 13 amino acids. The V gene lost 0 bases and the J gene lost 11 bases, with 14 bases spanning the gap. From germline, CDR1 is LGHNA and CDR2 YSLEER. DNA for the CDR3: TGCGCCAGCAGCCAAGATGGGGGCAGGGGCAAGTACTTC. This translates into CASSQDGGRGKYF.

The sample holds many counts of this clonotype. This sequence joins TRBV28 and TRBJ2-1; 8 nucleotides align to TRBD2. The V segment lost 3 bases and the J segment 6 bases; nucleotides outside the gene matches: 4. The CDR3 sequence is 14 residues long. The germline gives CDR1 MDHEN, CDR2 SYDVKM. DNA for the CDR3: TGTGCCAGCAGTTTCGGGGGGGCCCTCAATGAGCAGTTCTTC. Translating it yields CASSFGGALNEQFF.